This T cell receptor (beta chain) was profiled in a study of T-cell memory formation after mild COVID-19. TCRdb independently ran MiXCR on the 5' RACE reads; one entry per CDR3 protein. The sample holds 500,000 to 550,000 distinct CDR3 sequences, over 20% seen once. This CDR3 is 15 amino acids long. The V segment lost 6 bases and the J segment 2 bases; nucleotides outside the gene matches: 9. The germline gives CDR1 SQVTM, CDR2 ANQGSEA. The sequence came from an adult woman who had mild COVID-19 (a few samples of this study predate the infection). Cell type and time point are not known. V usage is TRBV29-1 and J usage is TRBJ2-3; 9 nucleotides align to TRBD1. The sequenced sample consisted of PBMCs or a T cell subset sorted from them (not recorded which). In DNA form, the CDR3 reads TGCAGCGTCGGACTTACAGGGGGCCTCACAGATACGCAGTATTTT. Its translation is CSVGLTGGLTDTQYF.